The rows below give T cell receptor beta chains drawn from one sample of a study of read filtering for tumor transcriptome and immune sequencing. MiXCR was run by TCRdb on the reads, yielding one entry per CDR3 protein. The sample has approximately 90,000 distinct CDR3 sequences; 20% to 25% are singletons. Sequenced material: a population of CD138-negative cells sorted from bone marrow. The source of these receptors is a donor at least 40 years old with multiple myeloma. The conserved cysteine and the conserved F or W are not part of the CDR3 here. Each record gives: clone size, V gene, J gene, CDR3 protein. Some rows mark clone size as missing; the rest say once, few, many or name a class of expanded clone.

many	TRBV9	TRBJ2-4	ASSVGVAGAKNIQY
.	TRBV4-1	TRBJ2-7	ASSPRVGYYEQY
.	TRBV5-5	TRBJ1-4	ASSSNFGGQGILS
.	TRBV29-1	TRBJ2-3	SAPRLAGSSGTDTQY
many	TRBV28	TRBJ2-2	ASSSGTGDSANTGELF
many	TRBV14	TRBJ2-2	ASSQSPTWMNTGELF
many	TRBV6-1	TRBJ2-1	ASSEARSYNEQF
.	TRBV7-2	TRBJ1-5	ASSPSSQPQH
few	TRBV5-1	TRBJ1-2	ASSASGDYGYT
few	TRBV7-3	TRBJ2-5	ASSSGGEQTQY
many	TRBV20-1	TRBJ2-1	SARLGRGKYFEQF
many	TRBV29-1	TRBJ1-1	SVFVGRNTEAF
many	TRBV18	TRBJ1-1	ASSPRRGLRLDAIAF
many	TRBV6-2/TRBV6-3	TRBJ1-1	ASSYSQGGENTEAF
few	TRBV5-4	TRBJ2-5	ASSLRATSGVETQY
many	TRBV2	TRBJ2-2	ASSGAPGLAGGTGELF
many	TRBV7-3	TRBJ2-2	ASSKNGGYNTGELF
many	TRBV15	TRBJ1-1	ATSRTVNTEAF
few	TRBV6-2/TRBV6-3	TRBJ2-7	ASSYGTLEQY
many	TRBV12-3/TRBV12-4	TRBJ2-1	ASSHAGGVYNEQF
many	TRBV15	TRBJ2-1	ATSRDRRGGRNEQF
many	TRBV24-1	TRBJ2-2	ATSDPRQGETGELF
.	TRBV28	TRBJ1-2	ASSSPGQGYGYT
many	TRBV5-5	TRBJ2-3	ASSLDGGVDTQY
few	TRBV7-9	TRBJ2-3	ASRKGGSTDTQY
many	TRBV12-3/TRBV12-4	TRBJ2-1	ASSMVSGGLNEQF
many	TRBV19	TRBJ1-6	ASSSMDRGNSPLH
many	TRBV6-1	TRBJ2-5	ASSEARGAGETQY
few	TRBV7-2	TRBJ2-1	ASILMSSYNEQF
many	TRBV23-1	TRBJ2-3	ASSHSGTSGGPLGTDTQY
many	TRBV27	TRBJ1-2	ASSFSGGQGYT
many	TRBV29-1	TRBJ2-3	SVVAGSTDTQY
.	TRBV7-9	TRBJ1-1	ASSYLDGNTEAF
.	TRBV10-2	TRBJ2-4	ASSGYRDTLAKNIQY
.	TRBV14	TRBJ1-2	ASSHGQSNYGYT
.	TRBV27	TRBJ2-7	ASSSLGGSIVEQY
many	TRBV20-1	TRBJ2-3	SATGADTQY
few	TRBV28	TRBJ1-5	ASSTLRGGLGQPQH
many	TRBV19	TRBJ2-2	ASSIAGYAAGELF
many	TRBV29-1	TRBJ2-1	SVERLAGGNEQF
few	TRBV29-1	TRBJ1-1	SVFGQGMPPD
once	TRBV7-9	TRBJ1-5	ASSPKGSRNEAQH
many	TRBV5-4	TRBJ2-1	ASSLKGPLGDEQF
many	TRBV7-9	TRBJ1-1	ASSFDPRANEAF
many	TRBV14	TRBJ2-7	ASSQDSGGPREQY
many	TRBV28	TRBJ2-4	ASSAPGTGGWYIQY